This paragraph reports one TCR beta chain. This entry is derived from a study of PD-1 blockade in classical Hodgkin lymphoma. The assay was immunoSEQ multiplex PCR, and TCRdb's table has in-frame clones only and misses some. The sample contains just under 40,000 clones, over 70% of which appear only once. Time point meaning: cycle 4 day 1 (C4D1), after less than 7 weeks of nivolumab. Each of the patients experienced relapse following autologous stem cell transplantation, and their brentuximab vedotin exposure differed. The CDR3 totals 16 residues. This chain uses TRBV21-1 with TRBJ2-2; the D call of TRBD1 is as the table states it, not checked on the DNA. TRBV21-1 is assigned pseudogene status. The material sequenced was peripheral blood mononuclear cells (PBMCs), taken before the fourth cycle of nivolumab. This TCR came from a human donor with classical Hodgkin lymphoma. The CDR3 is CASSKGQGAGTGELFF. In DNA, the CDR3 is TGTGCCAGCAGCAAAGGTCAGGGGGCAGGAACCGGGGAGCTGTTTTTT.